One sample yielded the 17 T cell receptor beta chains listed below, sequenced in a study of T cells in Graves' hyperthyroidism and ophthalmopathy. TCR beta CDR3 sequences were amplified from RNA transcripts. An initial round of RT-PCR targeting the TCR CDR3 relied on the HTBI primer set. Using its own MiXCR run on the multiplex PCR reads, TCRdb lists one record per CDR3 protein. The table has about 400,000 distinct CDR3 sequences, around 14% seen once; the top ten hold around a third. Material: blood. The receptors shown here come from a woman in her thirties with Graves' hyperthyroidism.

Ten or more counts support this clonotype. The genes are TRBV28 and TRBJ1-1; D not resolved. The CDR3 is made up of 12 amino acids. Germline V gene data show CDR1 as MDHEN and CDR2 as SYDVKM. The ends were cut back, 7 bases at V and 7 bases at J, with 13 bases in the middle. The DNA of the CDR3 is TGTGCCAGCACCACCTACCGGGGTGAAGCTTTCTTT. It yields the protein CASTTYRGEAFF.

This clonotype was counted a few times. The rearrangement links TRBV30 to TRBJ1-6, with D unresolved. V was shortened by 6 bases and J by 6 bases, with 6 bases between the two germline ends. Germline V lookup: CDR1 GTSNPN, CDR2 SVGIG (reference sequence). The CDR3 runs 11 residues. CDR3 nucleotide sequence: TGTGCCTGCAGTCGTAATTCACCCCTCCACTTT. Amino acids: CACSRNSPLHF.

This clonotype was counted a few times. The rearrangement links TRBV29-1 to TRBJ2-3; 12 nucleotides align to TRBD1. V was pared by 6 bases and J by 4 bases, with 5 bases of the junction left unmatched. Per the germline V gene, CDR1 is SQVTM and CDR2 is ANQGSEA. The CDR3 runs to 14 residues. The CDR3 nucleotides read TGCAGCGTGGCCGGGACAGGGGGCCCAGATACGCAGTATTTT. Amino acids: CSVAGTGGPDTQYF.

This clonotype was observed a few times. The V call is TRBV6-1, the J call TRBJ2-7; 9 bases match TRBD1. The CDR3 contains 14 residues. V gave up 6 bases and J gave up 3 bases; unmatched junction bases: 6. Germline V lookup: CDR1 MNHNS, CDR2 SASEGT. The CDR3 DNA reads as TGTGCCAGCAGAGGGACAGGGTTTTACTACGAGCAGTACTTC. Translating it yields CASRGTGFYYEQYF.

This clonotype was seen repeatedly, ten times or more. The V gene is TRBV20-1, the J gene TRBJ2-7, with D perhaps being TRBD1 or TRBD2 (5 bases each). This CDR3 comprises 14 residues. Trimming left V 0 bases short and J 4 bases short, with 13 bases between. The germline CDR1 and CDR2 sequences are DFQATT and SNEGSKA (reference sequence). Written as DNA, the CDR3 is TGCAGTGCTAGAGACCCGGGACGGAAATACGAGCAGTACTTC. Translating it yields CSARDPGRKYEQYF.

This clonotype has at least ten counts. V gene TRBV11-3 combines with J gene TRBJ2-1; 11 bases line up with TRBD2. CDR3 size: 18 residues. Germline loops: CDR1 SGHNT, CDR2 YENEEA. The J segment lost 6 bases and the V segment lost 5 bases, leaving 15 bases of the junction unmatched. In nucleotides, the CDR3 is TGTGCCAGCAGCCTCCCATCGCCGACTAGCGGGATGTTCAATGAGCAGTTCTTC. The encoded protein is CASSLPSPTSGMFNEQFF.

V gene TRBV7-3 combines with J gene TRBJ1-6; 8 nucleotides agree with TRBD1. Germline loops: CDR1 SGHTA, CDR2 FQGTGA. The V gene end was trimmed by 4 bases and the J gene end by 0 bases; junction bases not matched to a gene: 14. The CDR3 totals 20 residues. The CDR3 spells CASSSQGQGGSSSYNSPLHF. The CDR3 nucleotides are TGTGCCAGCAGCTCTCAAGGACAGGGAGGATCCAGCTCCTATAATTCACCCCTCCACTTT.

This clonotype appeared many times. The V gene is TRBV27, the J gene TRBJ2-7; D not certain. The CDR3 length is 16 residues. Trimming left V 2 bases short and J 2 bases short, with 16 bases between. From germline, CDR1 is MNHEY and CDR2 SMNVEV (reference sequence). The CDR3 region is CASSLGSTPVPYEQYF. CDR3 nucleotide sequence: TGTGCCAGCAGTTTAGGTAGCACTCCTGTGCCCTACGAGCAGTACTTC.

This clonotype was seen a few times. This chain connects TRBV20-1 to TRBJ2-1, with TRBD2 matching over 14 bases. V was pared by 3 bases and J by 9 bases, with 7 bases of the junction left unmatched. Germline CDR1 and CDR2: DFQATT and SNEGSKA (reference sequence). The CDR3 has 15 amino acids. The CDR3 reads CSASEGTSGRGEQFF. The DNA of the CDR3 is TGCAGTGCTAGTGAAGGGACTAGCGGGAGAGGTGAGCAGTTCTTC.

V and J are TRBV30 and TRBJ2-2; 8 nucleotides agree with TRBD1. Germline V CDR1 and CDR2: GTSNPN, SVGIG (reference sequence). J gave up 3 bases and V 7 bases, and 7 bases lay outside the gene matches. The CDR3 is made up of 14 amino acids. The CDR3 protein is CASQGAGYTGELFF. CDR3 nucleotides: TGTGCCTCGCAGGGGGCGGGATACACCGGGGAGCTGTTTTTT.

Many counts were recorded for this clonotype. This chain links TRBV20-1 with TRBJ1-5, with TRBD1 matching over 7 bases. CDR1 is DFQATT, CDR2 SNEGSKA, per germline (reference sequence). V lost 2 bases to trimming and J lost 0 bases; unmatched junction nucleotides: 10. The CDR3 extends over 17 amino acids. The CDR3 region has the DNA TGCAGTGCTAGACCACCAGGGGGAACATATAGCAATCAGCCCCAGCATTTT. Translation gives CSARPPGGTYSNQPQHF.

This clonotype was observed many times. V is TRBV20-1 and J is TRBJ2-7; 8 bases line up with TRBD2. Germline V CDR1 and CDR2: DFQATT, SNEGSKA (reference sequence). There are 12 residues in the CDR3. Unmatched junction bases numbered 1, after V lost 6 bases and J lost 0 bases. CDR3 amino acids: CSALADSYEQYF. The CDR3 nucleotides read TGCAGTGCACTAGCGGACTCCTACGAGCAGTACTTC.

This clonotype was found many times. V gene TRBV12-3 or TRBV12-4 combines with J gene TRBJ2-5; no definite D call. Trimming took 4 bases from V and 5 from J, leaving 11 bases between them. CDR3 length: 13 amino acids. The DNA of the CDR3 is TGTGCCAGCAGTTCTCATCGGTTGGAGACCCAGTACTTC. Translated: CASSSHRLETQYF.

This clonotype has ten or more counts. The chain couples TRBV30 to TRBJ1-4; the D is unclear. The CDR3 spans 14 residues. Germline CDR1 is GTSNPN and CDR2 is SVGIG (reference sequence). The germline V and J ends were trimmed by 1 base and 5 bases, with 11 bases remaining between them. The CDR3 reads CAWSDGVGNEKLFF. The CDR3 region has the DNA TGTGCCTGGAGTGACGGGGTTGGGAATGAAAAACTGTTTTTT.

Concerning this clonotype itself: A much larger clone lies one base from this, so it may be a read error. V gene TRBV29-1 combines with J gene TRBJ1-1; TRBD1 matches at 9 bases. The germline V gene has CDR1 SQVTM and CDR2 ANQGSEA. The ends lost 6 bases at V and 11 bases at J; junction bases unmatched: 10. This CDR3 is built from 12 residues. The DNA for the CDR3 is TGCAGCGTCTGCCGCTCCGGGACAGGGGCTTTCTTT. Protein: CSVCRSGTGAFF.

The chain is built from TRBV4-2 and TRBJ2-1; 7 bases line up with TRBD2. The germline CDR1 and CDR2 sequences are LGHNA and YNFKEQ. The CDR3 extends over 16 amino acids. V trimming: 1 base; J trimming: 7 bases; junction bases outside the gene matches: 10. The CDR3 bases are TGTGCCAGCAGCCAAGTATCAGCGGGAAAAGGTAATGAGCAGTTCTTC. Encoded protein: CASSQVSAGKGNEQFF.

Comment on this clonotype: The conserved final phenylalanine or tryptophan is absent from the CDR3, which likely points to a read error. This sequence joins TRBV7-2 and TRBJ1-2; D is unresolved. CDR1 and CDR2 from the germline V gene are SGHTA and FQGNSA. Trimming stripped 2 bases from V and 8 bases from J, with 15 bases between. The CDR3 runs 14 residues. The DNA for the CDR3 is TGTGCCAGCAGCTTACGGCAACTCGGAAAGGGCTACACCCTC. This sequence encodes CASSLRQLGKGYTL.